A selection of T cell receptor beta chains follows, all from one sample in a study of blood T cell repertoires in COVID-19. Some clones are missing from TCRdb's copy, which holds only in-frame ones; the method was immunoSEQ multiplex PCR. The sample holds tens of thousands of clones, about 93% seen once. The specimen sequenced was peripheral blood. The receptors stem from a human donor in a cohort sampled during active COVID-19. CDR3s leave out the opening cysteine and the closing phenylalanine or tryptophan.

v_call	j_call	cdr3_aa
TRBV7-2	TRBJ2-7	ASSLVASGRRIYEQY
TRBV2	TRBJ2-5	ASYYPWAQQETQY
TRBV7-7	TRBJ2-7	ASSLDRGNEQY
TRBV28	TRBJ2-5	ASSFGPTSQY
TRBV11-2	TRBJ2-5	ASSLVASGPGSAQY
TRBV4-2	TRBJ1-1	ASSQGANTDNTEAF
TRBV7-6	TRBJ1-5	ASSHTGGFNQPQH
TRBV7-9	TRBJ2-7	ASSLSSAGLSYEQY
TRBV11-2	TRBJ2-7	ASSLSGRPYEQY
TRBV7-9	TRBJ2-1	ASSSAGGAAYNEQF
TRBV30	TRBJ1-3	AWSVSSGHFSGNTIY
TRBV7-9	TRBJ2-1	ASSLLGRNYNEQF
TRBV28	TRBJ2-7	ASSPTYEQY
TRBV9	TRBJ2-5	ASSVGGEQETQY
TRBV5-6	TRBJ1-2	ASSLATVNYGYT
TRBV18	TRBJ1-1	ASSLGTGNTEAF
TRBV6-5	TRBJ1-2	ASRRRDSGSLYT
TRBV6-2/TRBV6-3	TRBJ2-4	ASSLWGQADIQY
TRBV9	TRBJ2-3	ASSVAKTSGSSTDTQY
TRBV12-3/TRBV12-4	TRBJ2-2	ASRPSLTGELF
TRBV30	TRBJ2-3	AWNPGDQFSQY
TRBV19	TRBJ1-1	ASSLQGSNTEAF
TRBV3-1/TRBV3-2	TRBJ1-5	ASSLGGMNQPQH
TRBV30	TRBJ2-3	AWSVGVGSTDTQY
TRBV4-1	TRBJ1-2	ASSLVFGQGSYGYT
TRBV10-1	TRBJ2-3	ASRMGLPTDTQY
TRBV5-4	TRBJ2-7	ASSSGGGMGYEQY
TRBV10-1	TRBJ1-3	ASRSSSGNTIY
TRBV10-1	TRBJ2-1	ASSRSGTGENNEQF
TRBV6-1	TRBJ2-1	ASSENRETTHNEQF
TRBV4-1	TRBJ1-4	ASSQGTGTGDEKLF
TRBV6-5	TRBJ1-4	ASSRDRDLPKLF
TRBV27	TRBJ2-1	ASSLYARGEQF
TRBV3-1/TRBV3-2	TRBJ2-5	ASSQDRRQETQY
TRBV5-1	TRBJ2-3	ASSGRQGTDTQY
TRBV10-3	TRBJ2-3	AISERQRGSFRTDTQY
TRBV29-1	TRBJ2-2	SVSVTGGELF
TRBV6-4	TRBJ2-7	ASTKTGRDEQY
TRBV27	TRBJ1-4	ASRDSSNEKLF
TRBV2	TRBJ2-3	ASRGDRVQWTDTQY
TRBV5-4	TRBJ1-6	ASSPVGSLNSPLH
TRBV18	TRBJ2-2	ASSPRVPGTPTSGELF
TRBV5-1	TRBJ1-4	ASSLAGQPIEKLF
TRBV10-1	TRBJ2-1	ASSEVVGLAGKNEQF